This T cell receptor beta chain was profiled in a study of CD8+ T cells in alopecia areata. About the research overall: A regimen of oral tofacitinib, 5 to 10 mg twice daily, was given to treated patients.

Comments on this clone: Its antigen is as yet unknown.

Treatment meaning: oral pan-JAK inhibitor, 5-10 mg twice daily. Study-wide points: On tofacitinib, scalp clonality and expanded CD8+ clones among top 100 fell significantly. In patients, TCRs were shared less clearly than in mice, and HLA may possibly be involved.

V lost 5 bases and J 0 bases, leaving 9 bases between the germline ends. This CDR3 is 14 amino acids long. From germline, CDR1 is SEHNR and CDR2 FQNEAQ (reference sequence). Extracted from the samples, RNA was reverse transcribed into cDNA to serve as the sequencing template. Measured with immunoSEQ multiplex PCR; TCRdb has only the in-frame clones, and not every one. There are some 180,000 clones in the sample; 51% occur only once, and over 9% lies in the top ten. This clonotype was obtained from a human donor with alopecia areata. The V gene is TRBV7-9, the J gene TRBJ2-3; a weak D match, TRBD2 (6 bases). The sample here was CD8+ T cells sorted from blood, taken at week 52, from a patient treated with tofacitinib. The CDR3 region has the DNA TGTGCCAGCAGCCACACTAGCAGCACAGATACGCAGTATTTT. Residues: CASSHTSSTDTQYF.